This T cell receptor beta chain originates from a study of blood T cell repertoires in COVID-19. As for the study in general: Sources were T cells, B-cell-depleted T cells, or PBMCs; the material itself was cDNA or gDNA.

This CDR3 comprises 15 residues. Trimming at V came to 6 bases and at J to 8 bases, leaving 10 bases not matched to a gene. Germline V CDR1 and CDR2: KGHSH, LQKENI. In the authors' workflow: For nucleated cells, counts were estimated from reference gene primer amplification. Clones were sequenced by immunoSEQ multiplex PCR, and TCRdb holds only the in-frame ones, with some missing. D and trimming were read from the DNA, whereas the V and J calls and clone size are those reported in that table. Here the sample spans about 130,000 clones, about 80% being singletons. The chain uses TRBV18 and TRBJ1-6; TRBD1 matches 7 bases. The TCR comes from a woman in her fifties or sixties with acute or convalescent COVID-19. Sequencing used peripheral blood. CDR3 residues: CASSLTGASDSPLHF. As DNA, the CDR3 is TGTGCCAGCTCGCTCACAGGGGCTAGCGATTCACCCCTCCACTTT.